A single T cell receptor (beta chain) is shown here with its context. Its antigen is currently unknown. Selection for sequencing was limited to patients who had shown CD8+CD57+ cell expansion by flow cytometry. The patients all had a severe acquired aplastic anemia diagnosis. Among the patients, none had received any therapy at the time of blood sampling. Profiles of TCR beta VDJ and CDR3 were generated from a genomic DNA template. A single record per CDR3 protein comes from TCRdb applying MiXCR to the reads. The table lists approximately 250,000 distinct CDR3 sequences, roughly 82% of them singletons. The data originate from a study of CD8+CD57+ T cells in acquired aplastic anemia. The study's findings and limits: Patients did not significantly differ from controls in CD8+ Simpson's diversity.

With V trimmed by 5 bases and J by 12 bases, 13 bases remained unmatched. CDR3 length: 15 residues. Germline-derived CDR1 and CDR2 are LNHDA and SQIVND (reference sequence). The sequenced material came from sorted CD4+, CD8+, or CD8+CD57+ T cells (not recorded which) from PBMCs. The chain joins TRBV19 to TRBJ1-6; 7 bases are a match to TRBD1. The receptor's source is a human donor with aplastic anemia. The CDR3 sequence: CASSGTEGSNKPLHF. The CDR3 DNA is TGTGCCAGTAGTGGGACAGAGGGCAGTAATAAACCCCTCCACTTT.